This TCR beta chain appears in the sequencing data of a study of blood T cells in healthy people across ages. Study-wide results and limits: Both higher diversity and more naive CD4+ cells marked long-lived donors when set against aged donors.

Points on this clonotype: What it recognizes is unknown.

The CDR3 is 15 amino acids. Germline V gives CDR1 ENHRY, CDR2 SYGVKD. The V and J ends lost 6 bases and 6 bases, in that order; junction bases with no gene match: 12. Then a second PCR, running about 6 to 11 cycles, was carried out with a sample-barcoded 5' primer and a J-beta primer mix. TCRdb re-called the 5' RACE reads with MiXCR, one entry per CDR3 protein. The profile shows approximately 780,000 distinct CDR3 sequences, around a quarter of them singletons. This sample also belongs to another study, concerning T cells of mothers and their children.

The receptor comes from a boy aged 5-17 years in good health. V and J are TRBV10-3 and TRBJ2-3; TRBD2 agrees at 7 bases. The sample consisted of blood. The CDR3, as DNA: TGTGCCATCAGAACGGCGACTCGGGAGGTGGATACGCAGTATTTT. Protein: CAIRTATREVDTQYF.